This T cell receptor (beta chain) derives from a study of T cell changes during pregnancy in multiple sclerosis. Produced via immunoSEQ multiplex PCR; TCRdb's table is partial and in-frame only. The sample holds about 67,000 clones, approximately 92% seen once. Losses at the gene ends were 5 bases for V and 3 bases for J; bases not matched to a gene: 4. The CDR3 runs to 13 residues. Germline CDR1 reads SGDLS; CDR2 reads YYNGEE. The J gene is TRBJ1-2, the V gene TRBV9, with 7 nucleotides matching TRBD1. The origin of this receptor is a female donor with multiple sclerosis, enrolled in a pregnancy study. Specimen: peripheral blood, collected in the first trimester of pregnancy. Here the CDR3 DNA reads TGTGCCAGCAGTCAAGACAGGGACTATGGCTACACCTTC. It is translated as CASSQDRDYGYTF.